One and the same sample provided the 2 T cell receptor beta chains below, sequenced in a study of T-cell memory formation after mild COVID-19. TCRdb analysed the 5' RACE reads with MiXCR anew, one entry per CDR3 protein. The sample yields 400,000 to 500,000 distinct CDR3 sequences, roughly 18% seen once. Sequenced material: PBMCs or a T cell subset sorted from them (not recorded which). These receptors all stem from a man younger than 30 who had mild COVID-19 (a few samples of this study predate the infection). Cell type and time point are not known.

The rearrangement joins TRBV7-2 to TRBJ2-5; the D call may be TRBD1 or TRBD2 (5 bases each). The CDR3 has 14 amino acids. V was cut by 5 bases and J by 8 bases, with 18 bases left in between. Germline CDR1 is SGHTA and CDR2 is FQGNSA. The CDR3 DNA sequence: TGTGCCAGCAGCCGAGCCGGGACCGTGCAAACCCAGTACTTC. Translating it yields CASSRAGTVQTQYF.

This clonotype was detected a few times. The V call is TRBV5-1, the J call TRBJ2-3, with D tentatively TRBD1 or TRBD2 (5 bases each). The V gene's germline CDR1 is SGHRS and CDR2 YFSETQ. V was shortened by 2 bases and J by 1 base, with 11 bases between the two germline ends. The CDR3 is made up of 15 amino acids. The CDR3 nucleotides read TGCGCCAGCAGCTTCGGGACGCCCGGCACAGATACGCAGTATTTT. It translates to CASSFGTPGTDTQYF. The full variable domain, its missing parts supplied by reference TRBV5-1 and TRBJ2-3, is KAGVTQTPRYLIKTRGQQVTLSCSPISGHRSVSWYQQTPGQGLQFLFEYFSETQRNKGNFPGRFSGRQFSNSRSEMNVSTLELGDSALYLCASSFGTPGTDTQYFGPGTRLTVL.